This entry is about one TCR beta chain. The antigen is unknown. The sample originates from a study of graft-versus-host responses after intestinal transplantation. Study background: Anti-thymocyte globulin was used for induction in all recipients, who then took tacrolimus and steroids for approximately 3 years.

CDR1 and CDR2 (germline): ENHRY, SYGVKD. Trimming removed 10 bases from V and 1 base from J; junction bases left unmatched: 6. The CDR3 has 16 residues. Study results and caveats: There were GvH clones found in recipient marrow, and some of them appeared first in ileum or blood.

Assay used: immunoSEQ multiplex PCR; TCRdb lists only in-frame clones, some missing. The sample holds some 86,000 clones, roughly 91% seen once. The source is a human donor who received an intestinal transplant. This specimen was unstimulated CD4+ T cells sorted from spleen or lymph node cells, taken before intestinal transplant. This chain uses TRBV10-3 with TRBJ2-2; 13 bases match TRBD2. The CDR3: CATGLAGVKNTGELFF. The CDR3 nucleotides read TGTGCCACTGGACTAGCGGGGGTTAAGAACACCGGGGAGCTGTTTTTT.